These T cell receptor beta chains were read from a single sample in a study of CD8+ T cells in alopecia areata. Data came from immunoSEQ multiplex PCR; TCRdb stores just in-frame clones and leaves some out. The repertoire holds about 130,000 clones, 49% seen once, with roughly a sixth in the top ten. The material was CD8+ T cells sorted from blood, obtained at week 0. Receptors originate from a human donor with alopecia areata. Each CDR3 is given with its conserved first and last residue. A D gene is named only where the DNA matches it firmly. Clone size, where shown, is once, few, many, or a class for clones that have expanded.

TRBV30	-	-	TRBJ1-4	TGTGCCTGGAGTGCGATCCTCGGGGATGGGGGAAAACTGTTTTTT	CAWSAILGDGGKLFF
TRBV7-3	TRBD2	few	TRBJ2-3	TGTGCCAGCAGCTCGTACTGGAGCGGGGGAACAGATACGCAGTATTTT	CASSSYWSGGTDTQYF
TRBV9	TRBD1	-	TRBJ1-2	TGTGCCAGCAGCTCGAGCACCGGGACAGAGAGCTCGAACTATGGCTACACCTTC	CASSSSTGTESSNYGYTF
TRBV30	-	-	TRBJ2-5	TGTGCCTGGAGAGGGGACAACGACTACCGGGAGACCCAGTACTTC	CAWRGDNDYRETQYF
TRBV10-3	-	few	TRBJ1-1	TGTGCCATCAGTGAGGGTGGGGGCACTGAAGCTTTCTTT	CAISEGGGTEAFF
TRBV5-1	TRBD1	-	TRBJ1-5	TGCGCCAGCAGCCCAGAGGGACAGGGGGCGGGGCAGCCCCAGCATTTT	CASSPEGQGAGQPQHF
TRBV5-4	-	-	TRBJ2-3	TGTGCCAGCTCAGGGGGGCGCACAGATACGCAGTATTTT	CASSGGRTDTQYF
TRBV5-6	-	once	TRBJ2-7	TGTGCCAGCAGCCCCGGGCAGCTATTCTACGAGCAGTACTTC	CASSPGQLFYEQYF
TRBV4-1	-	-	TRBJ2-3	TGCGCCAGCAGCCCCGGAGGTTGGGATACGCAGTATTTT	CASSPGGWDTQYF
TRBV27	TRBD1	-	TRBJ2-6	TGTGCCAGCAAACCGGGACAGGGGCATTCTGGGGCCAACGTCCTGACTTTC	CASKPGQGHSGANVLTF
TRBV30	-	-	TRBJ1-6	TGTGCCTGGAGTGTACTCCGGGGGGGCCTCCACTTT	CAWSVLRGGLHF
TRBV6-5	-	few	TRBJ2-1	TGTGCCAGCAGTTCCGGGACTGAGGTTTGGTGGGAGCAGTTCTTC	CASSSGTEVWWEQFF
TRBV19	-	-	TRBJ2-6	TGTGCCAGTAGTAACGGTGCCTCTGGGGCCAACGTCCTGACTTTC	CASSNGASGANVLTF
TRBV11-2	TRBD2	-	TRBJ2-7	TGTGCCAGCAGCCCCTCACGCGGGGGGGCCTTCTACGAGCAGTACTTC	CASSPSRGGAFYEQYF
TRBV19	-	few	TRBJ2-6	TGTGCCAGTAGTAACCCGACTGGGGCCAACGTCCTGACTTTC	CASSNPTGANVLTF
TRBV13	-	few	TRBJ2-7	TGTGCCAGCAGCCAGATGAACTACTACGAGCAGTACTTC	CASSQMNYYEQYF
TRBV9	-	few	TRBJ2-7	TGTGCCAGCAGCGTAGTCCCCGCGGACGGTTACGAGCAGTACTTC	CASSVVPADGYEQYF
TRBV5-5	-	few	TRBJ2-7	TGTGCCAGCAGCTTGGTGGGGACCGGACACGGCTACGAGCAGTACTTC	CASSLVGTGHGYEQYF
TRBV30	-	-	TRBJ1-3	TGTGCCTGGGGGAAGAGCGGGGGAAACACCATATATTTT	CAWGKSGGNTIYF
TRBV7-2	-	-	TRBJ2-3	TGTGCCAGCAGCCCTGAGGGACCCCGCACAGATACGCAGTATTTT	CASSPEGPRTDTQYF
TRBV15	-	few	TRBJ1-6	TGTGCCACCAGCAGAGTTTCACCCCTCCACTTT	CATSRVSPLHF
TRBV5-6	-	-	TRBJ2-1	TGTGCCAGCAGCTCAGCCCCGGGGGATGAGCAGTTCTTC	CASSSAPGDEQFF
TRBV29-1	-	-	TRBJ1-2	TGCAGCGTTGGCAGTGAGGGGCCTAACTATGGCTACACCTTC	CSVGSEGPNYGYTF
TRBV13	-	few	TRBJ1-1	TGTGCCAGCAGCTTAGCAGGAGTGAACACTGAAGCTTTCTTT	CASSLAGVNTEAFF
TRBV7-9	-	few	TRBJ2-3	TGTGCCAGCAGCTTTCCAGGGGTAGCTTGGCCAGATACGCAGTATTTT	CASSFPGVAWPDTQYF
TRBV30	-	once	TRBJ1-5	TGTGCCTGGAGTATGGATAGCAATCAGCCCCAGCATTTT	CAWSMDSNQPQHF
TRBV29-1	-	few	TRBJ2-5	TGCAGCATTGTAAGGGAGACCCAGTACTTC	CSIVRETQYF
TRBV5-1	TRBD1	few	TRBJ2-7	TGCGCCAGCAGCTTGGCGTCTGGACAGGGGATTTACGAGCAGTACTTC	CASSLASGQGIYEQYF
TRBV7-2	-	few	TRBJ2-7	TGTGCCAGCAGCTGGCGGGGAGAGTCCTCATACGAGCAGTACTTC	CASSWRGESSYEQYF
TRBV29-1	TRBD1	few	TRBJ2-7	TGCAGCGTTGAAAGTACGGGACAGCCCTACGAGCAGTACTTC	CSVESTGQPYEQYF
TRBV29-1	-	-	TRBJ2-5	TGCAGCGCGGGGGATTATGCAGAAGCGAACCAAGAGACCCAGTACTTC	CSAGDYAEANQETQYF
TRBV2	-	-	TRBJ2-4	TGTGCCAGCATGGGAGGAGACATTCAGTACTTC	CASMGGDIQYF
TRBV4-1	-	-	TRBJ2-7	TGCGCCAGCAGCCAAGGCAACGGGCCAACCTACGAGCAGTACTTC	CASSQGNGPTYEQYF
TRBV5-6	-	-	TRBJ2-7	TGTGCCAGCAGCTTGGCCACCAAGAGCCCCTACGAGCAGTACTTC	CASSLATKSPYEQYF
TRBV7-9	TRBD1	few	TRBJ1-1	TGTGCCAGCAGCCTACAAACAGGGGGTCGGACTGAAGCTTTCTTT	CASSLQTGGRTEAFF
TRBV29-1	TRBD1	-	TRBJ2-1	TGCAGCGGGCAGGACAGGGTCTCCTACAATGAGCAGTTCTTC	CSGQDRVSYNEQFF
TRBV7-8	-	-	TRBJ2-5	TGTGCCAGCAGCTTAAGACTTTTCGGGGCGGACAGCCCCCAAGAGACCCAGTACTTC	CASSLRLFGADSPQETQYF
TRBV29-1	TRBD1	-	TRBJ2-7	TGCAGCGTTGTCTTTTGGACAGGGGGGACCTACGAGCAGTACTTC	CSVVFWTGGTYEQYF
TRBV29-1	-	-	TRBJ2-7	TGCAGCGTTGAAGACAGACAGACCTACGAGCAGTACTTC	CSVEDRQTYEQYF
TRBV29-1	TRBD1	-	TRBJ2-1	TGCAGCGTCCAAGGGGACAGGTGGGGGATTGAGCAGTTCTTC	CSVQGDRWGIEQFF
TRBV4-2	-	few	TRBJ1-1	TGTGCCAGCAGCCAAGTTCAGATGAACACTGAAGCTTTCTTT	CASSQVQMNTEAFF
TRBV29-1	TRBD1	-	TRBJ2-2	TGCAGCGTTGAGGGGGACAGGTCGAACACCGGGGAGCTGTTTTTT	CSVEGDRSNTGELFF
TRBV30	-	once	TRBJ2-7	TGTGCCTGCCGAGGGGTCCCCTTTTACTACGAGCAGTACTTC	CACRGVPFYYEQYF
TRBV30	-	-	TRBJ2-5	TGTGCCTGGAGTTGGACGTTACAAGAGACCCAGTACTTC	CAWSWTLQETQYF
TRBV14	-	few	TRBJ2-1	TGTGCCAGCAGCCAAGGGGTGAGCTCCTACAATGAGCAGTTCTTC	CASSQGVSSYNEQFF
TRBV19	-	-	TRBJ2-7	TGTGCCAGTAGTCCGAACCGGGACGTACACGAGCAGTACTTC	CASSPNRDVHEQYF
TRBV6-5	-	-	TRBJ2-1	TGTGCCAGCAGCCCTCGGGAGCTTCCTGAGCAGTTCTTC	CASSPRELPEQFF
TRBV6-5	TRBD1	-	TRBJ1-1	TGTGCCAGCAGTTACTCCCTTGACAGGGGGAACACTGAAGCTTTCTTT	CASSYSLDRGNTEAFF
TRBV30	-	-	TRBJ1-2	TGTGCCTGGAGTCCAGGCCCCAACTTCTATGGCTACACCTTC	CAWSPGPNFYGYTF
TRBV30	TRBD1	-	TRBJ1-6	TGTGCCTGGAGAAAAGGGGGCAATTCACCCCTCCACTTT	CAWRKGGNSPLHF
TRBV9	-	few	TRBJ1-2	TGTGCCAGCAGCGTAGGGGCAGCCTATGGCTACACCTTC	CASSVGAAYGYTF
TRBV5-6	TRBD2	-	TRBJ2-3	TGTGCCAGCAGCTTGGCGTCGGGACTAGCCGCAGATACGCAGTATTTT	CASSLASGLAADTQYF
TRBV29-1	TRBD2	-	TRBJ2-7	TGCAGCTTCATACTTAGCGGGGGGACCTACGAGCAGTACTTC	CSFILSGGTYEQYF
TRBV9	-	-	TRBJ2-2	TGTGCCAGCAGCGTAGGCACTCTGAACACCGGGGAGCTGTTTTTT	CASSVGTLNTGELFF